Each of the 31 T cell receptor beta chains below was sequenced from the same sample in a study of cytomegalovirus exposure and HLA in healthy donors. 60 Vbeta and 13 Jbeta primers were used in PCR. Clones were read by immunoSEQ multiplex PCR, and TCRdb kept only the in-frame ones, dropping some. Among more than 95,000 clones listed, around 72% were seen once. What was sequenced was PBMCs. These TCRs come from a man in his thirties or forties in good health and CMV-seronegative.

This clone was observed a handful of times. This chain links TRBV2 with TRBJ2-7, with D possibly TRBD1 on 6 matching bases. V was pared by 8 bases and J by 2 bases, with 19 bases between. Germline-derived CDR1 and CDR2 are SNHLY and FYNNEI. The CDR3 contains 15 residues. CDR3 amino acids: CASALGRGPTYEQYF. In DNA, the CDR3 is TGTGCCAGCGCCCTGGGCAGGGGCCCTACCTACGAGCAGTACTTC.

J is TRBJ2-5 and V is TRBV27; D possibly corresponds to TRBD2 (6 bases). This CDR3 has 13 residues. Germline CDR1 reads MNHEY; CDR2 reads SMNVEV (reference sequence). V dropped 2 bases and J dropped 4 bases, with 8 bases sitting between them. CDR3 protein: CASSLRRAETQYF. CDR3 DNA: TGTGCCAGCAGTTTACGGAGGGCAGAGACCCAGTACTTC.

The gene calls are TRBV28 and TRBJ2-2; 7 bases are shared with TRBD1. The CDR3 runs to 17 residues. Germline V lookup: CDR1 MDHEN, CDR2 SYDVKM. V trimming: 2 bases; J trimming: 3 bases; junction bases outside the gene matches: 9. The CDR3 protein is CASSLPTGVGDTGELFF. The CDR3, as DNA: TGTGCCAGCAGTTTACCTACAGGGGTAGGGGACACCGGGGAGCTGTTTTTT.

V usage is TRBV6-5 and J usage is TRBJ2-1, with a weak D call TRBD1 (5 bases). V was clipped by 2 bases and J by 8 bases, with 10 bases between them. The CDR3 is 13 residues long. CDR1 MNHEY and CDR2 SVGAGI come from the germline V gene. As DNA, the CDR3 is TGTGCCAGCAGTTACCTAAAGGGGTATGAGCAGTTCTTC. This codes for CASSYLKGYEQFF.

This clone has a handful of counts. The rearrangement links TRBV28 to TRBJ2-1; tentatively, D is TRBD2 (6 bases). This CDR3 comprises 17 residues. Germline CDR1 MDHEN, CDR2 SYDVKM. The V gene lost 6 bases and the J gene lost 0 bases, with 18 bases spanning the gap. CDR3: CASRSRDLVSSYNEQFF. In DNA form, the CDR3 reads TGTGCCAGCAGGAGCCGGGACTTAGTGAGCTCCTACAATGAGCAGTTCTTC. Supplemented by reference TRBV28 and TRBJ2-1, the full variable domain reads DVKVTQSSRYLVKRTGEKVFLECVQDMDHENMFWYRQDPGLGLRLIYFSYDVKMKEKGDIPEGYSVSREKKERFSLILESASTNQTSMYLCASRSRDLVSSYNEQFFGPGTRLTVL.

V usage is TRBV5-4 and J usage is TRBJ2-7; maybe TRBD1 (7 bases). This CDR3 comprises 15 residues. The germline CDR1 and CDR2 sequences are SGHNT and YYREEE (reference sequence). Trimming stripped 4 bases from V and 5 bases from J, with 19 bases between. CDR3 sequence (DNA): TGTGCCAGCAGCCAGAAGGAGGGGGCCTTAGACGAGCAGTACTTC. Amino acids: CASSQKEGALDEQYF.

V gene TRBV18 combines with J gene TRBJ2-7; a possible D gene is TRBD1 (5 bases). CDR3 length: 14 residues. Germline assignment: CDR1 KGHSH and CDR2 LQKENI. Trimming cost V 9 bases and J 0 bases, with 15 bases left between them. The CDR3: CASLQDRLSYEQYF. The CDR3 DNA follows: TGTGCCAGTCTACAGGACCGACTCTCCTACGAGCAGTACTTC.

The chain recombines TRBV27 with TRBJ1-3; D possibly corresponds to TRBD1 (5 bases). CDR3 length equals 15 residues. Germline CDR1 is MNHEY and CDR2 is SMNVEV (reference sequence). The V end was cut by 0 bases, the J end by 1 base, with 7 bases between. CDR3 region: CASSLSGGSGNTIYF. Written as DNA, the CDR3 is TGTGCCAGCAGTTTATCCGGGGGATCTGGAAACACCATATATTTT.

This chain uses TRBV30 with TRBJ2-4, with D possibly TRBD2 on 5 matching bases. The CDR3 loop spans 14 amino acids. Germline CDR1 and CDR2: GTSNPN and SVGIG (reference sequence). The V gene lost 0 bases and the J gene lost 1 base, with 7 bases spanning the gap. CDR3 nucleotides: TGTGCCTGGAGTGTCTCGGGGGCCAAAAACATTCAGTACTTC. Its protein product is CAWSVSGAKNIQYF.

The V and J genes are TRBV4-2 and TRBJ2-7; D may be TRBD2 (5 bases). The CDR3 consists of 15 residues. The germline V gene has CDR1 LGHNA and CDR2 YNFKEQ. V lost 0 bases, J lost 2 bases, and 11 bases lay in between. CDR3 sequence (DNA): TGTGCCAGCAGCCAAGATCCCGGGGTTACCTACGAGCAGTACTTC. As protein: CASSQDPGVTYEQYF.

The chain couples TRBV6-5 to TRBJ2-7; possibly TRBD1 for D (5 bases). Trimming cost V 0 bases and J 7 bases, with 10 bases left between them. Germline-derived CDR1 and CDR2 are MNHEY and SVGAGI. This CDR3 is 13 amino acids long. CDR3 sequence reads: CASSYSQGWEQYF. CDR3 in DNA: TGTGCCAGCAGTTACTCCCAGGGTTGGGAGCAGTACTTC.

There are a few counts of this clone. The genes are TRBV6-4 and TRBJ2-3, with D maybe TRBD2 (7 bases). CDR1 is MRHNA, CDR2 SNTAGT, per germline. V was clipped by 2 bases and J by 2 bases, with 8 bases between them. The CDR3 extends over 14 amino acids. The CDR3: CASSDGGATDTQYF. The CDR3 nucleotides are TGTGCCAGCAGTGACGGGGGGGCCACAGATACGCAGTATTTT.

The CDR3: CASRDRGENTGELFF. CDR3 nucleotides: TGTGCCAGTAGGGACAGGGGTGAGAACACCGGGGAGCTGTTTTTT. The rearrangement uses TRBV19 and TRBJ2-2, with 9 positions matching TRBD1. This CDR3 region has 15 residues. CDR1 LNHDA and CDR2 SQIVND come from the germline V gene (reference sequence). The V segment lost 6 bases and the J segment 1 base; nucleotides outside the gene matches: 3.

The V call is TRBV4-1, the J call TRBJ1-1; weak D call: TRBD1 (5 bases). Looked up from germline, CDR1 is MGHRA and CDR2 is YSYEKL. The length of the CDR3 is 15 residues. Trimming removed 0 bases from V and 5 bases from J, with 13 bases in between. CDR3: CASSQDYGGVTEAFF. As DNA, the CDR3 is TGCGCCAGCAGCCAAGACTACGGAGGGGTAACTGAAGCTTTCTTT.

The rearrangement joins TRBV6-5 to TRBJ2-5, with 8 bases fitting TRBD1. CDR3 length: 13 residues. In germline, CDR1 is MNHEY, CDR2 SVGAGI. V was pared by 6 bases and J by 8 bases, with 8 bases of the junction left unmatched. This CDR3 is CASRKTGDFTQYF. CDR3 nucleotide sequence: TGTGCCAGCAGGAAGACAGGGGATTTTACCCAGTACTTC.

This rearrangement joins TRBV4-3 to TRBJ1-5, with D perhaps matching TRBD1 (6 bases). From germline, CDR1 is LGHNA and CDR2 YSLEER. V lost 0 bases and J lost 7, with 16 bases in between. The CDR3 consists of 16 residues. The CDR3 region is CASSQDIRTVGQPQHF. CDR3 in DNA: TGCGCCAGCAGCCAAGATATCCGGACAGTTGGGCAGCCCCAGCATTTT.

V and J are TRBV7-6 and TRBJ2-2; TRBD1 might be the D (6 bases). The V end lost 4 bases, the J end lost 0 bases, and 12 bases lay between the germline ends. The CDR3 spans 16 residues. Germline loops: CDR1 SGHVS, CDR2 FNYEAQ. DNA for the CDR3: TGTGCCAGCAGCTCCTCTGACAGGCCGAACACCGGGGAGCTGTTTTTT. This sequence encodes CASSSSDRPNTGELFF.

This clone has only one observation. This chain joins TRBV5-6 and TRBJ2-5; D is undetermined. V was trimmed by 3 bases and J by 3 bases, leaving 12 bases between them. CDR1 SGHDT and CDR2 YYEEEE come from the germline V gene. This CDR3 spans 14 amino acids. The DNA of the CDR3 is TGTGCCAGCAGCTCGCTAACCGAAGAAGAGACCCAGTACTTC. Protein product: CASSSLTEEETQYF.

This clone turned up a few times. CDR3 region: CASSPTSGGVIETQYF. Written as DNA, the CDR3 is TGTGCCAGCAGCCCGACTAGCGGGGGGGTTATAGAGACCCAGTACTTC. This sequence joins TRBV5-4 and TRBJ2-5; 14 bases agree with TRBD2. The CDR3 has 16 residues. The V segment lost 4 bases and the J segment 4 bases; nucleotides outside the gene matches: 6. Per germline, CDR1 SGHNT and CDR2 YYREEE (reference sequence).

The J gene is TRBJ1-3, the V gene TRBV7-2; D call uncertain. V lost 6 bases, J lost 4 bases, and 16 bases lay in between. Looked up from germline, CDR1 is SGHTA and CDR2 is FQGNSA. CDR3 length equals 15 residues. The CDR3 is CASSWFGVSGNTIYF. For the CDR3, the DNA is TGTGCCAGCAGTTGGTTCGGGGTATCAGGAAACACCATATATTTT.

The V gene is TRBV19, the J gene TRBJ1-5; 7 nucleotides match TRBD1. Germline assignment: CDR1 LNHDA and CDR2 SQIVND (reference sequence). V dropped 7 bases and J dropped 7; count of bases not matched to a gene: 10. The CDR3 is 14 residues long. The CDR3 DNA sequence: TGTGCCAGTAACGACAGGGTTATGGAGCAGCCCCAGCATTTT. It is translated as CASNDRVMEQPQHF.

The chain joins TRBV30 to TRBJ1-4; D possibly corresponds to TRBD1 (6 bases). This CDR3 has 14 residues. Germline-derived CDR1 and CDR2 are GTSNPN and SVGIG (reference sequence). V dropped 0 bases and J dropped 8 bases, with 13 bases sitting between them. CDR3 bases: TGTGCCTGGAGTGTACCAGGGGTTGGGGAAAAACTGTTTTTT. Translating it yields CAWSVPGVGEKLFF.

The gene calls are TRBV19 and TRBJ2-7; TRBD1 matches 10 bases. CDR1 and CDR2 from the germline V gene are LNHDA and SQIVND (reference sequence). This CDR3 is 14 amino acids long. After removal of 10 bases from V and 5 bases from J, the junction contained 11 bases not matched to a gene. In DNA, the CDR3 is TGTGCCACCAAGAGGACAGGGGGTCGAGACGAGCAGTACTTC. Translating it yields CATKRTGGRDEQYF.

The chain has TRBV6-1 and TRBJ2-1; D is unclear. The CDR3 runs 16 residues. The V and J ends lost 3 bases and 5 bases respectively, with 17 bases between them. Germline V gene data show CDR1 as MNHNS and CDR2 as SASEGT. The CDR3 sequence is CASSEVGGAHHNEQFF. CDR3 coding DNA: TGTGCCAGCAGTGAGGTCGGTGGAGCCCATCACAATGAGCAGTTCTTC.

The V call is TRBV4-2, the J call TRBJ1-3, with 7 bases that match TRBD1. The germline V gene has CDR1 LGHNA and CDR2 YNFKEQ. This CDR3 spans 21 amino acids. After removal of 0 bases from V and 0 bases from J, the junction contained 17 bases not matched to a gene. DNA for the CDR3: TGTGCCAGCAGCCAAGACGTGGTTATCGGACGGGGACAGTTCTCTGGAAACACCATATATTTT. It specifies CASSQDVVIGRGQFSGNTIYF.

The chain joins TRBV9 to TRBJ1-1; TRBD1 is a possible D gene (5 bases). V was pared by 4 bases and J by 1 base, with 14 bases between. Germline V lookup: CDR1 SGDLS, CDR2 YYNGEE. CDR3 length equals 15 residues. The CDR3 reads CASSPPGLRNTEAFF. CDR3 in DNA: TGTGCCAGCAGCCCCCCGGGACTGAGGAACACTGAAGCTTTCTTT.

Only one count was recorded for this clone. V and J are TRBV7-2 and TRBJ2-1; 8 bases fit TRBD1. Unmatched junction bases numbered 3, after V lost 5 bases and J lost 0 bases. Germline V gene lookup returns CDR1 SGHTA and CDR2 FQGNSA. The CDR3 is 15 residues long. CDR3 residues: CASSRQGSSYNEQFF. DNA of the CDR3: TGTGCCAGCAGCCGACAGGGGTCCTCCTACAATGAGCAGTTCTTC.

The chain uses TRBV29-1 and TRBJ2-7; TRBD2 agrees at 8 bases. The CDR3 is 12 amino acids. Germline V CDR1 and CDR2: SQVTM, ANQGSEA. J lost 5 bases, V lost 6 bases, and 6 bases had no gene match. In nucleotides, the CDR3 is TGCAGCGTAACGGGGGGGGAGCACGAGCAGTACTTC. As protein: CSVTGGEHEQYF.

The rearrangement joins TRBV5-6 to TRBJ2-7, with D possibly TRBD1 on 5 matching bases. Germline V gene sequence: CDR1 SGHDT, CDR2 YYEEEE. CDR3 length equals 15 residues. V was pared by 4 bases and J by 0 bases, with 14 bases between. Written as DNA, the CDR3 is TGTGCCAGCAGCCACCGGACACTACGCTCCTACGAGCAGTACTTC. It is translated as CASSHRTLRSYEQYF.

A single count supports this clone. J is TRBJ2-3 and V is TRBV5-6, with D tentatively TRBD2 (7 bases). This CDR3 is built from 15 residues. Germline lookup yields CDR1 SGHDT and CDR2 YYEEEE. The V and J ends lost 6 bases and 3 bases respectively, with 17 bases between them. The CDR3 spells CASNQLAGATDTQYF. For the CDR3, the DNA is TGTGCCAGCAACCAACTGGCGGGGGCTACAGATACGCAGTATTTT.

The chain employs TRBV10-3 and TRBJ1-6; D not resolved. The CDR3 extends over 13 amino acids. Trimming left V 0 bases short and J 11 bases short, with 8 bases between. CDR1 ENHRY and CDR2 SYGVKD come from the germline V gene. The CDR3 loop reads CAISESTLAPLHF. DNA for the CDR3: TGTGCCATCAGTGAGTCGACTCTGGCACCCCTCCACTTT.